The present T cell receptor (beta chain) was sequenced within a study of blood T cell repertoires in COVID-19. This clone was seen once. This table comes from immunoSEQ multiplex PCR, and its TCRdb copy is limited to in-frame clones, with some not included. Here the sample spans approximately 200,000 clones, 87% being singletons. Germline loops: CDR1 SGHVS, CDR2 FNYEAQ. This CDR3 has 15 residues. Trimming took off 1 base at V and 2 bases at J, with 10 bases between the two ends. Participants had their cohort set by participant-reported clinical history. The receptor's source is a young man with acute COVID-19. Sequenced input: PBMCs or T cells enriched from blood (not recorded which). The chain couples TRBV7-6 to TRBJ2-3; perhaps TRBD2 as D (5 bases). The CDR3 sequence: CASSLGGATTDTQYF. In DNA form, the CDR3 reads TGTGCCAGCAGCTTAGGGGGAGCTACCACAGATACGCAGTATTTT.